This TCR beta chain was observed in a study of vaccination effects on CD4 cells after COVID-19. The junction had 6 bases not matched to a gene; V was cut back by 0 bases and J by 5 bases. From germline, CDR1 is KGHSH and CDR2 LQKENI. The CDR3 covers 16 residues. On this clone: Its antigen is unidentified.

Antigen-specific CD4+ T cells were first expanded with viral peptide pools by the ViraFEST assay and only then sequenced. Cultured cells yielded isolated CD4+ T cells after less than 11 days. Libraries were prepared by immunoSEQ multiplex PCR; TCRdb keeps only in-frame clonotypes and omits some of them. The sample yields 20,000 to 25,000 clones, about three quarters seen once. The receptor comes from a human donor who received a COVID-19 vaccine. This material consisted of CD4+ T cells from PBMCs cultured with HCoV-229E spike peptides, taken before COVID-19 vaccination. The chain carries TRBV18 and TRBJ2-1, with 8 bases that match TRBD2. CDR3 in DNA: TGTGCCAGCTCACCACCCAGCGGGGGCCACCACAATGAGCAGTTCTTC. Translated: CASSPPSGGHHNEQFF.